The 12 T cell receptor beta chains given below trace back to one sample, sequenced in a study of cytomegalovirus exposure and HLA in healthy donors. The PCR used 60 Vbeta and 13 Jbeta primers. Clones were sequenced by immunoSEQ multiplex PCR, and TCRdb holds only the in-frame ones, with some missing. Found here are about 40,000 clones; the top ten clones hold around 6.2%. What was sequenced was PBMCs. The receptors derive from a man aged 25-40 years in good health and CMV-seronegative.

The chain uses TRBV6-5 and TRBJ2-5; 10 nucleotides match TRBD1. Near its end, the DNA agrees better with TRBJ2-7, so the J call may be wrong. CDR1 is MNHEY and CDR2 is SVGAGI in the germline V gene. The CDR3 has 16 amino acids. The CDR3 region is CASSYPRDRGGYEQYF. The CDR3 DNA reads as TGTGCCAGCAGTTACCCCCGGGACAGGGGAGGCTACGAGCAGTACTTC.

The rearrangement joins TRBV18 to TRBJ2-1; TRBD2 matches 9 bases. The V gene end was trimmed by 1 base and the J gene end by 8 bases; junction bases not matched to a gene: 3. The CDR3 is 14 amino acids. The V gene's germline CDR1 is KGHSH and CDR2 LQKENI. Here the CDR3 DNA reads TGTGCCAGCTCACCACGCGGGGGGGCCCATGAGCAGTTCTTC. Residues: CASSPRGGAHEQFF.

This chain uses TRBV7-2 with TRBJ1-2, with D perhaps TRBD1 (6 bases). Trimming left V 2 bases short and J 7 bases short, with 17 bases between. Germline-derived CDR1 and CDR2 are SGHTA and FQGNSA. The CDR3 length is 15 residues. CDR3 sequence reads: CASSLSHAGDGGYTF. The CDR3 DNA reads as TGTGCCAGCAGCTTAAGTCATGCAGGGGACGGTGGCTACACCTTC.

The chain employs TRBV5-6 and TRBJ2-3, with 10 nucleotides matching TRBD2. Per the germline V gene, CDR1 is SGHDT and CDR2 is YYEEEE. Trimming took 4 bases from V and 0 from J; bases not matched to a gene: 11. This CDR3 contains 18 residues. The CDR3 DNA follows: TGTGCCAGCAGCCGGATACTAGCGGGGACCTCTAGCACAGATACGCAGTATTTT. This gives the protein CASSRILAGTSSTDTQYF.

Here the CDR3 reads CASSLPSGIGETQYF. The DNA of the CDR3 is TGTGCCAGCAGCTTACCTAGCGGGATCGGGGAGACCCAGTACTTC. J is TRBJ2-5 and V is TRBV7-4; TRBD2 matches 9 bases. V lost 2 bases to trimming and J lost 5 bases; unmatched junction nucleotides: 6. The CDR3 totals 15 residues. Germline CDR1 and CDR2: SGHVT and SQSDAQ.

J is TRBJ2-7 and V is TRBV6-1; 7 positions agree with TRBD1. J gave up 5 bases and V 9 bases, and 13 bases lay outside the gene matches. Germline lookup yields CDR1 MNHNS and CDR2 SASEGT. This CDR3 has 14 amino acids. The CDR3 loop reads CASIRSTGANEQYF. The CDR3 DNA follows: TGTGCCAGTATCAGAAGTACAGGGGCTAACGAGCAGTACTTC.

The J gene is TRBJ1-4, the V gene TRBV5-1; 8 bases agree with TRBD1. CDR1 is SGHRS, CDR2 YFSETQ, per germline. V lost 3 bases, J lost 2 bases, and 6 bases stayed unmatched. The CDR3 loop spans 16 amino acids. The CDR3 nucleotides read TGCGCCAGCAGCTGGACAGGGATCGCGACTAATGAAAAACTGTTTTTT. Translated: CASSWTGIATNEKLFF. Full variable domain (missing parts from reference TRBV5-1 and TRBJ1-4): KAGVTQTPRYLIKTRGQQVTLSCSPISGHRSVSWYQQTPGQGLQFLFEYFSETQRNKGNFPGRFSGRQFSNSRSEMNVSTLELGDSALYLCASSWTGIATNEKLFFGSGTQLSVL.

V usage is TRBV27 and J usage is TRBJ1-2; 9 bases fit TRBD1. Germline-derived CDR1 and CDR2 are MNHEY and SMNVEV (reference sequence). The CDR3 loop spans 16 amino acids. The V segment lost 5 bases and the J segment 4 bases; nucleotides outside the gene matches: 11. In DNA form, the CDR3 reads TGTGCCAGCAGTCCCGGGACAGGGAGGGTCTTCTATGGCTACACCTTC. Encoded protein: CASSPGTGRVFYGYTF.

The chain is built from TRBV7-8 and TRBJ1-2; perhaps TRBD1 as D (5 bases). Germline CDR1 and CDR2: SGHVS and FQNEAQ. The CDR3 totals 13 residues. Trimming removed 3 bases at V and 4 bases at J, with 9 bases between. The CDR3 sequence is CASSFQGSYGYTF. The CDR3 DNA reads TGTGCCAGCAGCTTTCAGGGATCCTATGGCTACACCTTC.

The rearrangement uses TRBV10-1 and TRBJ2-5; D gene ambiguous. Germline V gene data show CDR1 as WNHNN and CDR2 as SYGVQD (reference sequence). Between the trimmed V and J ends, which lost 8 bases and 5 bases, there was a span of 24 bases. The CDR3 is 16 residues long. CDR3 bases: TGCGCCAGCGAACTACGAACCTCAGAAAGCCGGGAGACCCAGTACTTC. It specifies CASELRTSESRETQYF.

The chain couples TRBV27 to TRBJ2-7; D remains unclear. V dropped 2 bases and J dropped 0 bases, with 8 bases sitting between them. The CDR3 length is 14 residues. The germline V gene has CDR1 MNHEY and CDR2 SMNVEV (reference sequence). The CDR3 protein is CASSLTNPSYEQYF. The DNA of the CDR3 is TGTGCCAGCAGTTTAACTAATCCCTCCTACGAGCAGTACTTC.

This chain links TRBV7-9 with TRBJ1-1; TRBD1 matches at 9 bases. Looked up from germline, CDR1 is SEHNR and CDR2 is FQNEAQ (reference sequence). The CDR3 contains 17 residues. V trimming: 5 bases; J trimming: 3 bases; junction bases outside the gene matches: 13. The CDR3 is CASSPRDRVYGDTEAFF. Here the CDR3 DNA reads TGTGCCAGCAGCCCACGGGACAGGGTATATGGGGACACTGAAGCTTTCTTT. The full variable domain, its missing parts supplied by reference TRBV7-9 and TRBJ1-1, is DTGVSQNPRHKITKRGQNVTFRCDPISEHNRLYWYRQTLGQGPEFLTYFQNEAQLEKSRLLSDRFSAERPKGSFSTLEIQRTEQGDSAMYLCASSPRDRVYGDTEAFFGQGTRLTVV.